The 25 T cell receptor beta chains listed next were all sequenced from one sample in a study of beta chain features in type 1 diabetes. Expressed TCRB transcripts were sequenced after all isolated RNA was converted to cDNA. Profiled with immunoSEQ multiplex PCR; TCRdb holds only in-frame clones, not every one. Of roughly 300,000 clones detected, about a tenth appear once; the ten largest clones hold over 0.95%. Study conclusions and caveats: Among patients with Type 1 diabetes, TCRB CDR3s were moderately but significantly shorter in every one of the four CD4+ subsets.

These receptors' antigens are unknown. The sample consisted of central memory CD4+ T cells from blood. These receptors all come from a man aged 25-40 years with type 1 diabetes.

The CDR3 is CASSRSGGRTDTQYF. DNA for the CDR3: TGTGCCAGCAGCAGGAGCGGGGGGCGCACAGATACGCAGTATTTT. The J gene is TRBJ2-3, the V gene TRBV6-5; TRBD2 matches at 9 bases. Trimming cost V 6 bases and J 1 base; bases outside gene matches: 5. The CDR3 covers 15 residues. CDR1 and CDR2 from the germline V gene are MNHEY and SVGAGI.

This clone occurred many times. V gene TRBV27 combines with J gene TRBJ1-3, with a possible D match to TRBD1 (6 bases). The V and J ends lost 4 bases and 5 bases respectively, with 15 bases between them. From germline, CDR1 is MNHEY and CDR2 SMNVEV (reference sequence). The CDR3 sequence is 15 residues long. In nucleotides, the CDR3 is TGTGCCAGCAGTTCCGATACAGGGTCTCGAAACACCATATATTTT. Protein product: CASSSDTGSRNTIYF.

The chain couples TRBV15 to TRBJ1-6, with TRBD1 matching 10 bases. This CDR3 contains 16 residues. Trimming cost V 3 bases and J 7 bases; bases outside gene matches: 6. Germline loops: CDR1 LNHNV, CDR2 YYDKDF (reference sequence). The CDR3 DNA sequence: TGTGCCACCAGCAGGGACCCGGGACAGGGGAATTCACCCCTCCACTTT. Protein sequence: CATSRDPGQGNSPLHF.

This clone was counted only a few times. V is TRBV6-6 and J is TRBJ1-1, with 9 positions matching TRBD1. The CDR3 loop spans 16 amino acids. From germline, CDR1 is MNHNY and CDR2 SVGAGI (reference sequence). The ends lost 0 bases at V and 1 base at J; junction bases unmatched: 3. The CDR3 sequence: CASSYSMGQGNTEAFF. CDR3 coding DNA: TGTGCCAGCAGTTACTCGATGGGACAGGGGAACACTGAAGCTTTCTTT.

This clone was seen a few times. This chain links TRBV5-1 with TRBJ2-5; possibly TRBD2 for D (5 bases). The germline V gene encodes CDR1 SGHRS and CDR2 YFSETQ. The CDR3 length is 16 residues. Trimming shortened V by 4 bases and J by 5 bases, and 21 bases separated the two germline ends. The CDR3 reads CASSNAYLPGVETQYF. The CDR3, as DNA: TGCGCCAGCAGCAACGCCTACCTTCCCGGGGTGGAGACCCAGTACTTC.

CDR3 region: CASSTGTSGVTDTQYF. The CDR3 DNA reads as TGCGCCAGCAGTACCGGGACTAGCGGGGTCACAGATACGCAGTATTTT. The rearrangement joins TRBV5-1 to TRBJ2-3, with 13 bases aligning to TRBD2. Germline V gives CDR1 SGHRS, CDR2 YFSETQ. Unmatched junction bases numbered 5, after V lost 5 bases and J lost 2 bases. The CDR3 spans 16 residues.

This clone was seen only a few times. V gene TRBV19 combines with J gene TRBJ2-5; TRBD2 might be the D (5 bases). The germline CDR1 and CDR2 sequences are LNHDA and SQIVND (reference sequence). Between the trimmed V and J ends, which lost 6 bases and 2 bases, there was a span of 10 bases. This CDR3 is built from 13 residues. CDR3 protein: CASSGNSQETQYF. The CDR3 bases are TGTGCCAGTAGCGGGAACAGTCAAGAGACCCAGTACTTC.

The chain carries TRBV6-5 and TRBJ2-1; TRBD1 agrees at 7 bases. Germline trimming cut 7 bases from V and 7 bases from J; bases unmatched to any gene: 7. The CDR3 covers 13 residues. Germline lookup yields CDR1 MNHEY and CDR2 SVGAGI. In DNA form, the CDR3 reads TGTGCCAGCACCAGGACAGGAGATAATGAGCAGTTCTTC. This sequence encodes CASTRTGDNEQFF.

This clone was counted between two and nine times. The V and J genes are TRBV29-1 and TRBJ2-1, with 7 positions matching TRBD1. Germline V CDR1 and CDR2: SQVTM, ANQGSEA. The CDR3 extends over 10 amino acids. The junction had 5 bases not matched to a gene; V was cut back by 8 bases and J by 10 bases. The CDR3 region is CSPGQPEQFF. The DNA of the CDR3 is TGCAGCCCGGGACAGCCGGAGCAGTTCTTC.

This clone showed up just a few times. The chain carries TRBV7-9 and TRBJ2-1; D is perhaps TRBD1 (6 bases). Germline values: CDR1 SEHNR, CDR2 FQNEAQ (reference sequence). Trimming removed 5 bases from V and 7 bases from J, with 12 bases in between. The CDR3 length is 13 residues. The CDR3 DNA sequence: TGTGCCAGCAGCGCGCACAGGGAAAATGAGCAGTTCTTC. As protein: CASSAHRENEQFF.

This clone was seen a handful of times. The rearrangement uses TRBV5-1 and TRBJ2-5; 11 bases line up with TRBD2. Germline V gives CDR1 SGHRS, CDR2 YFSETQ. Unmatched junction bases numbered 3, after V lost 4 bases and J lost 1 base. This CDR3 region has 15 residues. The CDR3 nucleotides are TGCGCCAGCAGCAAGACTAGCGGGGCCCAAGAGACCCAGTACTTC. It is translated as CASSKTSGAQETQYF.

This clone was counted between two and nine times. The gene calls are TRBV5-1 and TRBJ2-5; unclear D gene. CDR3 size: 15 residues. Germline V lookup: CDR1 SGHRS, CDR2 YFSETQ. The germline V and J ends were trimmed by 4 bases and 2 bases, with 15 bases remaining between them. This CDR3 is CASSPSSGLQETQYF. CDR3 nucleotide sequence: TGCGCCAGCAGCCCCTCATCAGGTTTGCAAGAGACCCAGTACTTC. The entire variable domain, with the rest obtained from reference TRBV5-1 and TRBJ2-5, is as follows: KAGVTQTPRYLIKTRGQQVTLSCSPISGHRSVSWYQQTPGQGLQFLFEYFSETQRNKGNFPGRFSGRQFSNSRSEMNVSTLELGDSALYLCASSPSSGLQETQYFGPGTRLLVL.

As for this clone: A read error may be the cause here, since a much bigger clone is one base away. This sequence joins TRBV27 and TRBJ2-3; 11 nucleotides agree with TRBD2. The germline V gene encodes CDR1 MNHEY and CDR2 SMNVEV (reference sequence). The CDR3 consists of 15 residues. The V gene end was trimmed by 5 bases and the J gene end by 9 bases; junction bases not matched to a gene: 10. DNA for the CDR3: TGTGCCAGCAGTGCGTTGACTAGCGGGGTGACAACGCAGTATTTT. It translates to CASSALTSGVTTQYF.

This CDR3 is CASSSRNKETQYF. CDR3 nucleotide sequence: TGTGCCAGCAGCTCTAGGAACAAAGAGACCCAGTACTTC. The V gene is TRBV11-2, the J gene TRBJ2-5, with D unclear. Germline loops: CDR1 SGHAT, CDR2 FQNNGV. The CDR3 has 13 amino acids. V was pared by 4 bases and J by 3 bases, with 9 bases between.

The genes are TRBV10-2 and TRBJ1-2, with D possibly matching TRBD1 (5 bases). CDR1 is WSHSY, CDR2 SAAADI, per germline. V shed 3 bases and J shed 4 bases, with 12 bases lying between them. CDR3 length: 14 amino acids. The CDR3 loop is CASSDSAGAYGYTF. The CDR3 DNA follows: TGCGCCAGCAGTGATTCGGCCGGGGCCTATGGCTACACCTTC.

There are many counts of this clone. The chain combines TRBV7-2 with TRBJ2-1; 10 positions match TRBD2. This CDR3 spans 14 amino acids. V was clipped by 5 bases and J by 10 bases; unmatched bases: 8. Germline V gives CDR1 SGHTA, CDR2 FQGNSA. The DNA for the CDR3 is TGTGCCAGCAGCCGAGGACTAGCGGTAGGGGAGCAGTTCTTC. The encoded protein is CASSRGLAVGEQFF.

CDR3 sequence: CATSRDGANVLTF. In nucleotides, the CDR3 is TGTGCCACCAGCAGAGATGGGGCCAACGTCCTGACTTTC. The chain uses TRBV15 and TRBJ2-6; D unresolved. The germline CDR1 and CDR2 sequences are LNHNV and YYDKDF (reference sequence). The CDR3 is 13 residues long. The V end was cut by 0 bases, the J end by 3 bases, with 0 bases between.

This clone appeared many times. The CDR3 loop is CASSLGRNTYEQYF. The CDR3 DNA reads as TGTGCCAGCAGCTTGGGACGGAACACCTACGAGCAGTACTTC. The V and J genes are TRBV7-2 and TRBJ2-7; D is tentatively TRBD1 or TRBD2 (5 bases each). The CDR3 runs 14 residues. Deletions cut 3 bases from V and 2 bases from J, with 11 bases between. Germline V gene sequence: CDR1 SGHTA, CDR2 FQGNSA.

This chain joins TRBV7-8 and TRBJ2-7, with D possibly TRBD1 on 6 matching bases. There are 13 residues in the CDR3. Trimming shortened V by 3 bases and J by 2 bases, and 8 bases separated the two germline ends. Germline V CDR1 and CDR2: SGHVS, FQNEAQ. The CDR3 is CASSFGQTYEQYF. CDR3 in DNA: TGTGCCAGCAGCTTTGGACAGACCTACGAGCAGTACTTC. Full variable domain (outside the CDR3, taken from reference TRBV7-8 and TRBJ2-7): GAGVSQSPRYKVAKRGQDVALRCDPISGHVSLFWYQQALGQGPEFLTYFQNEAQLDKSGLPSDRFFAERPEGSVSTLKIQRTQQEDSAVYLCASSFGQTYEQYFGPGTRLTVT.

This clone has more than one count but fewer than ten. The CDR3 here is CASTQMGRQFF. For the CDR3, the DNA is TGTGCCAGCACCCAAATGGGAAGGCAGTTCTTC. This chain links TRBV7-2 with TRBJ2-1; D gene uncertain. From germline, CDR1 is SGHTA and CDR2 FQGNSA. V shed 7 bases and J shed 12 bases, with 13 bases lying between them. The CDR3 extends over 11 amino acids.

J is TRBJ2-5 and V is TRBV7-2, with TRBD1 matching over 7 bases. This CDR3 is built from 14 residues. The germline V gene has CDR1 SGHTA and CDR2 FQGNSA. The junction had 8 bases not matched to a gene; V was cut back by 5 bases and J by 5 bases. DNA of the CDR3: TGTGCCAGCAGCCATTCCAGGGGGAGTGAGACCCAGTACTTC. Translating gives CASSHSRGSETQYF.

This clone has just a few counts. The chain has TRBV6-5 and TRBJ2-4, with D possibly TRBD2 on 7 matching bases. V lost 4 bases and J lost 7, with 11 bases in between. CDR3 length equals 13 residues. Germline loops: CDR1 MNHEY, CDR2 SVGAGI. This CDR3 is CASSSGGENIQYF. The CDR3 DNA reads TGTGCCAGCAGTTCGGGGGGCGAGAACATTCAGTACTTC.

V and J are TRBV29-1 and TRBJ2-7, with D maybe TRBD2 (6 bases). The CDR3 is made up of 13 amino acids. V lost 0 bases and J lost 6, with 12 bases in between. Germline V lookup: CDR1 SQVTM, CDR2 ANQGSEA. The CDR3 DNA follows: TGCAGCGTTGAAGATATGGGGGGTTCCGAGCAGTACTTC. This codes for CSVEDMGGSEQYF.

This clone was counted between two and nine times. This chain joins TRBV20-1 and TRBJ1-5, with 9 nucleotides matching TRBD1. V dropped 6 bases and J dropped 11; count of bases not matched to a gene: 5. Germline CDR1 is DFQATT and CDR2 is SNEGSKA (reference sequence). CDR3 length: 11 amino acids. This chain's CDR3 is CSARDRVSQHF. DNA of the CDR3: TGCAGTGCGAGGGACAGGGTATCCCAGCATTTT.

The chain has TRBV7-2 and TRBJ2-5, with 7 positions matching TRBD1. Germline-derived CDR1 and CDR2 are SGHTA and FQGNSA. The CDR3 covers 14 residues. J lost 4 bases, V lost 6 bases, and 8 bases had no gene match. DNA for the CDR3: TGTGCCAGCAGTACTACGGGACAGCTAGAGACCCAGTACTTC. Amino acid sequence: CASSTTGQLETQYF.